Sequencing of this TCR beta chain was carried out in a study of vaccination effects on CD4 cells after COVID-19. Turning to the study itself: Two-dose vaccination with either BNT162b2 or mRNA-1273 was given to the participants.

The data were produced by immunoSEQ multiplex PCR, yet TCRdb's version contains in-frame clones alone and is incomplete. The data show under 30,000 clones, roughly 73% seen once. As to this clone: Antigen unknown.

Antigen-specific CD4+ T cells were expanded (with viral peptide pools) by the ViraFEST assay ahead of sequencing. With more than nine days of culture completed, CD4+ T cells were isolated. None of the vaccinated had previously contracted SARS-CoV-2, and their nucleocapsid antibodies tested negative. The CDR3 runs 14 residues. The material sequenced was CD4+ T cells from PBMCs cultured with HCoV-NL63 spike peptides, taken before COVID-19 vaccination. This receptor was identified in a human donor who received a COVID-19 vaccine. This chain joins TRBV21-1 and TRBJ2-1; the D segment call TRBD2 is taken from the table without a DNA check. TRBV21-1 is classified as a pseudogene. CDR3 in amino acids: CASSRRGGLNEQFF. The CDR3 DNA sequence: TGTGCCAGCAGCAGACGGGGGGGCCTGAATGAGCAGTTCTTC.